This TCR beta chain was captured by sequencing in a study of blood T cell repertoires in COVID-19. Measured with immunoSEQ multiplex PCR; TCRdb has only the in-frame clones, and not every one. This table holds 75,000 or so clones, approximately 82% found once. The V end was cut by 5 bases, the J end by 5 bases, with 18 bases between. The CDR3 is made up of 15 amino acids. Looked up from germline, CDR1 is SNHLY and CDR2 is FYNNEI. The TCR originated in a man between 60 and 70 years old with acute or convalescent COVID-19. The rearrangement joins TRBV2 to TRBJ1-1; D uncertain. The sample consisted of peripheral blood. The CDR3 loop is CASSLDILGRTEAFF. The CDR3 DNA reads TGTGCCAGCAGTCTGGATATCTTGGGGAGAACTGAAGCTTTCTTT.